This passage covers 25 T cell receptor beta chains from one sample sequenced in a study of cytomegalovirus exposure and HLA in healthy donors. The PCR had 60 Vbeta and 13 Jbeta primers. Some clones are missing from TCRdb's copy, which holds only in-frame ones; the method was immunoSEQ multiplex PCR. This table holds around 52,000 clones, about 80% found once. What was sequenced was PBMCs. The source of these receptors is a man in his forties or fifties in good health and CMV-seronegative.

This clone has more than one count but fewer than ten. V is TRBV6-6 and J is TRBJ1-1; 9 nucleotides agree with TRBD1. Germline V lookup: CDR1 MNHNY, CDR2 SVGAGI (reference sequence). The CDR3 has 14 residues. V was pared by 6 bases and J by 1 base, with 3 bases of the junction left unmatched. The CDR3: CASSRDRANTEAFF. The CDR3, as DNA: TGTGCCAGCAGCCGGGACAGGGCGAACACTGAAGCTTTCTTT.

Written as DNA, the CDR3 is TGTGCCAGCAGTTTAGCGGGCAGGAGCTACACCTTC. It yields the protein CASSLAGRSYTF. This sequence joins TRBV28 and TRBJ1-2; D is ambiguous. V was cut by 2 bases and J by 9 bases, with 10 bases left in between. The CDR3 extends over 12 amino acids. Germline assignment: CDR1 MDHEN and CDR2 SYDVKM.

This chain uses TRBV19 with TRBJ2-7, with 12 bases identical to TRBD1. The CDR3 extends over 21 amino acids. In germline, CDR1 is LNHDA, CDR2 SQIVND (reference sequence). With 5 bases clipped from V and 0 bases from J, the junction kept 20 bases outside the gene matches. CDR3 DNA: TGTGCCAGTAGTCCCGCGAACCCGGGACAGGGGGCGACGGAAAACTCCTACGAGCAGTACGTC. This codes for CASSPANPGQGATENSYEQYV.

The chain recombines TRBV7-8 with TRBJ1-2, with 12 bases fitting TRBD1. J gave up 5 bases and V 6 bases, and 10 bases lay outside the gene matches. Germline assignment: CDR1 SGHVS and CDR2 FQNEAQ. This CDR3 has 16 residues. CDR3 residues: CASRPGQGARRYGYTF. DNA for the CDR3: TGTGCCAGCAGACCGGGACAGGGGGCTCGTCGGTATGGCTACACCTTC.

The J gene is TRBJ2-7, the V gene TRBV5-6; D perhaps matches TRBD2 (6 bases). Germline CDR1 is SGHDT and CDR2 is YYEEEE. Trimming removed 4 bases at V and 3 bases at J, with 11 bases between. CDR3 length: 13 amino acids. The CDR3 DNA is TGTGCCAGCAGCCTGGGACTGAACTACGAGCAGTACGTC. Translation: CASSLGLNYEQYV.

The chain has TRBV29-1 and TRBJ1-2, with 10 bases that match TRBD1. This CDR3 contains 19 residues. V gave up 0 bases and J gave up 7 bases; unmatched junction bases: 20. Per germline, CDR1 SQVTM and CDR2 ANQGSEA. The CDR3 nucleotides are TGCAGCGTTGAAGATCGGCCGGGGACAGGGGTTAGGGTGGGGGGTGGCTACACCTTC. It codes for CSVEDRPGTGVRVGGGYTF.

The chain couples TRBV7-2 to TRBJ1-3; 7 positions match TRBD1. The CDR3 runs 16 residues. The V segment lost 3 bases and the J segment 6 bases; nucleotides outside the gene matches: 11. Germline CDR1 reads SGHTA; CDR2 reads FQGNSA. CDR3 sequence reads: CASSFLDYRGINTIYF. The CDR3 DNA sequence: TGTGCCAGCAGCTTTCTAGACTACAGGGGAATAAACACCATATATTTT.

The rearrangement joins TRBV6-1 to TRBJ1-1, with D perhaps matching TRBD1 (5 bases). CDR1 and CDR2 (germline): MNHNS, SASEGT. Deletions cut 4 bases from V and 7 bases from J, with 16 bases between. The CDR3 consists of 14 residues. CDR3 protein: CASSGEPGRVEAFF. The CDR3 bases are TGTGCCAGCAGTGGCGAGCCGGGCAGGGTTGAAGCTTTCTTT.

The chain couples TRBV2 to TRBJ2-7, with 8 bases aligning to TRBD2. Losses at the gene ends were 3 bases for V and 5 bases for J; bases not matched to a gene: 9. Germline V gene sequence: CDR1 SNHLY, CDR2 FYNNEI. This CDR3 comprises 15 residues. The CDR3 sequence is CASSEIGGALNEQYV. The CDR3 nucleotides read TGTGCCAGCAGTGAGATCGGGGGGGCACTCAACGAGCAGTACGTC.

In its sample, this clone was seen once. The V and J genes are TRBV19 and TRBJ2-1; 8 nucleotides align to TRBD2. Germline lookup yields CDR1 LNHDA and CDR2 SQIVND (reference sequence). The CDR3 runs to 19 residues. The V gene end was trimmed by 3 bases and the J gene end by 0 bases; junction bases not matched to a gene: 13. For the CDR3, the DNA is TGTGCCAGTAGTATGTTCGGGGGGGGTCAGATAAGCTCCTACAATGAGCAGTTCTTC. This codes for CASSMFGGGQISSYNEQFF.

The chain recombines TRBV12-5 with TRBJ1-5; 7 bases align to TRBD1. Germline V CDR1 and CDR2: LGHNT, FRNRAP. With V trimmed by 0 bases and J by 3 bases, 17 bases remained unmatched. The CDR3 has 20 residues. CDR3 sequence: CASGLVLGRGRGVVNQPQHF. The CDR3, as DNA: TGTGCTAGTGGTTTGGTACTCGGCCGGGGCAGGGGGGTTGTCAATCAGCCCCAGCATTTT.

The chain has TRBV7-9 and TRBJ2-2; a weak D match, TRBD2 (6 bases). In germline, CDR1 is SEHNR, CDR2 FQNEAQ (reference sequence). The CDR3 sequence is 15 residues long. Trimming shortened V by 1 base and J by 6 bases, and 12 bases separated the two germline ends. CDR3 DNA: TGTGCCAGCAGCTTAGACATCGGGGGAGCCGGGGAGCTGTTTTTT. This encodes CASSLDIGGAGELFF.

The genes are TRBV7-2 and TRBJ2-5, with D maybe TRBD1 (7 bases). Germline CDR1 SGHTA, CDR2 FQGNSA. Between the trimmed V and J ends, which lost 0 bases and 1 base, there was a span of 12 bases. There are 16 residues in the CDR3. CDR3 in amino acids: CASSLAAGGGQETQYF. CDR3 DNA sequence: TGTGCCAGCAGCTTAGCAGCAGGGGGAGGCCAAGAGACCCAGTACTTC.

The chain links TRBV6-1 to TRBJ1-5; 7 positions match TRBD1. Germline values: CDR1 MNHNS, CDR2 SASEGT. V trimming: 4 bases; J trimming: 0 bases; junction bases outside the gene matches: 3. The CDR3 runs 15 residues. The CDR3 nucleotides are TGTGCCAGCAGTGCGACAGGGAATAGCAATCAGCCCCAGCATTTT. It is translated as CASSATGNSNQPQHF.

The CDR3 region is CASSRQYNEQFF. The CDR3 DNA reads as TGTGCCAGCAGTCGCCAGTACAATGAGCAGTTCTTC. This sequence joins TRBV6-5 and TRBJ2-1; D is undetermined. Trimming stripped 5 bases from V and 4 bases from J, with 6 bases between. This CDR3 contains 12 residues. Germline CDR1 and CDR2: MNHEY and SVGAGI.

The chain carries TRBV6-5 and TRBJ1-6; no clear D gene. V lost 1 base, J lost 6 bases, and 10 bases lay in between. The CDR3 runs 15 residues. Germline V gene data show CDR1 as MNHEY and CDR2 as SVGAGI. In DNA form, the CDR3 reads TGTGCCAGCAGTTACTTTCGGGGAGGTAATTCACCCCTCCACTTT. It encodes CASSYFRGGNSPLHF.

This chain links TRBV6-1 with TRBJ1-2, with D uncertain. Germline V CDR1 and CDR2: MNHNS, SASEGT. Trimming removed 2 bases at V and 7 bases at J, with 8 bases between. CDR3 length: 12 residues. The CDR3 is CASSEFIGGYTF. CDR3 DNA sequence: TGTGCCAGCAGTGAATTCATCGGTGGCTACACCTTC.

The chain couples TRBV30 to TRBJ2-1; 10 bases match TRBD1. Germline CDR1 GTSNPN, CDR2 SVGIG (reference sequence). J was trimmed by 10 bases and V by 2 bases; bases with no gene match: 5. CDR3 length equals 13 residues. The CDR3 DNA follows: TGTGCCTGGAGTCAAGCGACAGGGGGCGAGCAGTTCTTC. Translation gives CAWSQATGGEQFF.

The rearrangement links TRBV21-1 to TRBJ2-7; the table's D call, TRBD2, has no DNA check behind it. TRBV21-1 is marked as a pseudogene. This CDR3 is built from 12 residues. The CDR3 region is CASTRVPYEQYF. As DNA, the CDR3 is TGTGCCAGCACGCGGGTTCCCTACGAGCAGTACTTC.

This clone was observed once. CDR3 protein: CASSTRQGDYGYTF. CDR3 DNA sequence: TGTGCCAGCAGTACGCGACAGGGTGACTATGGCTACACCTTC. The chain uses TRBV6-5 and TRBJ1-2; TRBD1 matches at 7 bases. There are 14 residues in the CDR3. The J segment lost 3 bases and the V segment lost 5 bases, leaving 6 bases of the junction unmatched. Germline CDR1 MNHEY, CDR2 SVGAGI.

The table lists this clone with a few counts. The chain links TRBV10-2 to TRBJ1-1; D gene ambiguous. This CDR3 has 14 residues. V lost 4 bases, J lost 1 base, and 10 bases lay in between. CDR1 is WSHSY and CDR2 is SAAADI in the germline V gene. CDR3 nucleotide sequence: TGCGCCAGCAGTGTGAGGTCGGAGAACACTGAAGCTTTCTTT. The encoded protein is CASSVRSENTEAFF.

The chain has TRBV2 and TRBJ1-2, with TRBD1 matching over 12 bases. The CDR3 sequence is 15 residues long. V lost 4 bases and J lost 7; bases outside the gene matches: 7. CDR1 SNHLY and CDR2 FYNNEI come from the germline V gene. The CDR3 loop is CASSGGQGAVGGYTF. The CDR3 region has the DNA TGTGCCAGCAGTGGGGGACAGGGGGCCGTCGGTGGCTACACCTTC. The whole variable domain, remainder taken from reference TRBV2 and TRBJ1-2, is EPEVTQTPSHQVTQMGQEVILRCVPISNHLYFYWYRQILGQKVEFLVSFYNNEISEKSEIFDDQFSVERPDGSNFTLKIRSTKLEDSAMYFCASSGGQGAVGGYTFGSGTRLTVV.

The chain employs TRBV5-1 and TRBJ2-3; D is perhaps TRBD1 (6 bases). The CDR3 has 13 amino acids. Trimming removed 7 bases at V and 2 bases at J, with 11 bases between. CDR1 is SGHRS, CDR2 YFSETQ, per germline. The CDR3 loop reads CASARGFTDTQYF. The CDR3 bases are TGCGCCAGCGCCAGGGGATTCACAGATACGCAGTATTTT. The whole variable domain, remainder taken from reference TRBV5-1 and TRBJ2-3, is KAGVTQTPRYLIKTRGQQVTLSCSPISGHRSVSWYQQTPGQGLQFLFEYFSETQRNKGNFPGRFSGRQFSNSRSEMNVSTLELGDSALYLCASARGFTDTQYFGPGTRLTVL.

The CDR3 region is CAISAAGTVQETQYF. In nucleotides, the CDR3 is TGTGCCATCAGTGCAGCGGGGACCGTCCAAGAGACCCAGTACTTC. This chain connects TRBV10-3 to TRBJ2-5, with 7 bases that match TRBD2. V trimming: 4 bases; J trimming: 1 base; junction bases outside the gene matches: 6. Germline assignment: CDR1 ENHRY and CDR2 SYGVKD. This CDR3 is 15 amino acids long.

This chain connects TRBV7-2 to TRBJ2-3; D remains unclear. Germline V gene lookup returns CDR1 SGHTA and CDR2 FQGNSA. This CDR3 spans 14 amino acids. Trimming pared 0 bases from V and 2 bases from J, leaving 6 bases between. The CDR3 nucleotides are TGTGCCAGCAGCTTAGCAAGACTCACAGATACGCAGTATTTT. This codes for CASSLARLTDTQYF.